A selection of T cell receptor beta chains follows, all from one sample in a study of T cell changes during pregnancy in multiple sclerosis. This table comes from immunoSEQ multiplex PCR, and its TCRdb copy is limited to in-frame clones, with some not included. The sample carries about 80,000 clones, roughly 94% recorded once. The sequences come from peripheral blood, collected in the second trimester of pregnancy. The receptor source for this set is a female donor in good health, enrolled as a control in a pregnancy study. Each CDR3 is given with its conserved first and last residue. Fields, in order: CDR3 length, J gene, V gene, clone size, D gene, CDR3 DNA, CDR3 protein. The D gene is left open where the match is weak. Expanded clones get a size class; other rows say once, few or many, or leave the size out.

length: 17; J: TRBJ2-3; V: TRBV13; size: once; D: TRBD2; DNA: TGTGCCAGCAGCTTAGGGCTAGCGGGAGCTAGCACAGATACGCAGTATTTT; CDR3: CASSLGLAGASTDTQYF
length: 14; J: TRBJ2-7; V: TRBV27; size: NA; D: NA; DNA: TGTGCCAGCAGTTTAATCGGAGCTTACTACGAGCAGTACTTC; CDR3: CASSLIGAYYEQYF
length: 16; J: TRBJ1-6; V: TRBV7-2; size: NA; D: TRBD1; DNA: TGTGCCAGCAGCTTACTTCAGGGGGTAGCTAATTCACCCCTCCACTTT; CDR3: CASSLLQGVANSPLHF
length: 14; J: TRBJ2-7; V: TRBV5-6; size: NA; D: NA; DNA: TGTGCCAGCAGCGAGGGCGGGGGCGGGTACGAGCAGTACTTC; CDR3: CASSEGGGGYEQYF
length: 11; J: TRBJ2-7; V: TRBV28; size: few; D: TRBD2; DNA: TGTGCCAGCAGTCGGACTAGTTCAATGTACTTC; CDR3: CASSRTSSMYF
length: 12; J: TRBJ2-7; V: TRBV5-1; size: once; D: NA; DNA: TGCGCCAGCAGCCCGGGATCCTACGAGCAGTACTTC; CDR3: CASSPGSYEQYF
length: 15; J: TRBJ1-1; V: TRBV7-9; size: NA; D: TRBD1; DNA: TGTGCCAGCAGCTTACAGGGACAGGGGGGCACTGAAGCTTTCTTT; CDR3: CASSLQGQGGTEAFF
length: 14; J: TRBJ2-7; V: TRBV27; size: once; D: NA; DNA: TGTGCCAGCAGTTTCGGTGACAGCAGATACGAGCAGTACTTC; CDR3: CASSFGDSRYEQYF
length: 15; J: TRBJ1-1; V: TRBV5-1; size: NA; D: NA; DNA: TGCGCCAGCAGCGTGACCGGGACAATGAACACTGAAGCTTTCTTT; CDR3: CASSVTGTMNTEAFF
length: 15; J: TRBJ2-7; V: TRBV7-2; size: NA; D: NA; DNA: TGTGCCAGCAGCTTATCTCGCGGGTGGGCCTACGAGCAGTACTTC; CDR3: CASSLSRGWAYEQYF
length: 13; J: TRBJ2-5; V: TRBV18; size: NA; D: TRBD2; DNA: TGTGCCAGCTCACCACTGCGGGGGGAGACCCAGTACTTC; CDR3: CASSPLRGETQYF
length: 15; J: TRBJ1-1; V: TRBV19; size: NA; D: TRBD1; DNA: TGTGCCAGTAGTCCAGGGACAGGAAGGAACACTGAAGCTTTCTTT; CDR3: CASSPGTGRNTEAFF
length: 16; J: TRBJ1-2; V: TRBV5-4; size: NA; D: NA; DNA: TGTGCCAGCAGCTTGCCAGGCCAACGTTCCAACTATGGCTACACCTTC; CDR3: CASSLPGQRSNYGYTF
length: 14; J: TRBJ1-2; V: TRBV29-1; size: once; D: TRBD1; DNA: TGCAGCGCCCTTTCTTTGGGACAGGGTTATGGCTACACCTTC; CDR3: CSALSLGQGYGYTF
length: 12; J: TRBJ2-7; V: TRBV28; size: NA; D: NA; DNA: TGTGCCAGCAGGGCTTCTCCCTACGAGCAGTACTTC; CDR3: CASRASPYEQYF
length: 16; J: TRBJ2-6; V: TRBV5-4; size: NA; D: NA; DNA: TGTGCCAGCAGCTTGCAGGGCGTCTCTGGGGCCAACGTCCTGACTTTC; CDR3: CASSLQGVSGANVLTF
length: 13; J: TRBJ2-7; V: TRBV10-3; size: NA; D: TRBD2; DNA: TGTGCCATACGGACTAGCGGGACCCTAGGGCAGTACTTC; CDR3: CAIRTSGTLGQYF
length: 13; J: TRBJ1-1; V: TRBV19; size: NA; D: NA; DNA: TGTGCCAGTAGTATGGTCCCGGGGGACGAAGCTTTCTTT; CDR3: CASSMVPGDEAFF
length: 17; J: TRBJ2-7; V: TRBV2; size: once; D: NA; DNA: TGTGCCAGCAGTGAAGGCCTTGGACCGGCGGGCTCCTACGAGCAGTACTTC; CDR3: CASSEGLGPAGSYEQYF
length: 17; J: TRBJ2-7; V: TRBV7-9; size: NA; D: TRBD1; DNA: TGTGCCAGCAGCCCCTTAGATGGGACAGGAACCTCCTACGAGCAGTACTTC; CDR3: CASSPLDGTGTSYEQYF
length: 16; J: TRBJ2-7; V: TRBV5-4; size: NA; D: NA; DNA: TGTGCCAGCAGCTTGGGTGGGGCGGCGTTCCTCTACGAGCAGTACTTC; CDR3: CASSLGGAAFLYEQYF
length: 15; J: TRBJ2-3; V: TRBV4-1; size: NA; D: NA; DNA: TGCGCCAGCAGCCAAGCTCCCTCTAGCACAGATACGCAGTATTTT; CDR3: CASSQAPSSTDTQYF
length: 15; J: TRBJ1-4; V: TRBV2; size: NA; D: NA; DNA: TGTGCCAGCAGCGCCAGGACTGTTGCTAATGAAAAACTGTTTTTT; CDR3: CASSARTVANEKLFF
length: 15; J: TRBJ1-1; V: TRBV27; size: NA; D: NA; DNA: TGTGCCAGCAGTTTGGGGGGATGGGGGAACACTGAAGCTTTCTTT; CDR3: CASSLGGWGNTEAFF
length: 14; J: TRBJ2-1; V: TRBV28; size: NA; D: TRBD2; DNA: TGTGCCAGCAGTTGGGGGACTACGAGTAATGAGCAGTTCTTC; CDR3: CASSWGTTSNEQFF
length: 13; J: TRBJ1-1; V: TRBV2; size: NA; D: NA; DNA: TGTGCCAGCAGGAAGGAACGGGACACTGAAGCTTTCTTT; CDR3: CASRKERDTEAFF
length: 15; J: TRBJ2-5; V: TRBV9; size: NA; D: TRBD2; DNA: TGTGCCAGCAGCGCCGGGACTAGCGTTCAAGAGACCCAGTACTTC; CDR3: CASSAGTSVQETQYF
length: 15; J: TRBJ2-1; V: TRBV6-5; size: NA; D: TRBD2; DNA: TGTGCCAGCAGTCAGCGGGACGAGCCATACAATGAGCAGTTCTTC; CDR3: CASSQRDEPYNEQFF
length: 13; J: TRBJ1-1; V: TRBV9; size: NA; D: NA; DNA: TGTGCCAGCACCGGGGGGGCGCGTACTGAAGCTTTCTTT; CDR3: CASTGGARTEAFF
length: 14; J: TRBJ2-2; V: TRBV7-9; size: NA; D: TRBD1; DNA: TGTGCCAGCAGTTCGGACAGGGCCACCGGGGAGCTGTTTTTT; CDR3: CASSSDRATGELFF
length: 15; J: TRBJ2-1; V: TRBV5-1; size: NA; D: TRBD2; DNA: TGCGCCAGCAGCTTGGCAGCGGGAGCTTACAATGAGCAGTTCTTC; CDR3: CASSLAAGAYNEQFF
length: 14; J: TRBJ2-7; V: TRBV30; size: NA; D: NA; DNA: TGTGCCTGGAACCAAGGGGCAGGGGGAGGCGAGCAGTACTTC; CDR3: CAWNQGAGGGEQYF
length: 15; J: TRBJ1-3; V: TRBV19; size: NA; D: NA; DNA: TGTGCCAGTACTCAATACGAGTTCTCTGGAAACACCATATATTTT; CDR3: CASTQYEFSGNTIYF
length: 16; J: TRBJ2-3; V: TRBV4-1; size: once; D: TRBD2; DNA: TGCGCCAGCAGCCAGTCCGCGGGAGTTGGCACAGATACGCAGTATTTT; CDR3: CASSQSAGVGTDTQYF
length: 15; J: TRBJ2-1; V: TRBV4-1; size: NA; D: NA; DNA: TGCGCCAGCAGCCAAGTGCACTTACCTTACAATGAGCAGTTCTTC; CDR3: CASSQVHLPYNEQFF
length: 12; J: TRBJ2-1; V: TRBV2; size: once; D: TRBD1; DNA: TGTGCCAGCCGGGACAGGGCGCCCCCGCAGTTCTTC; CDR3: CASRDRAPPQFF
length: 17; J: TRBJ2-3; V: TRBV28; size: NA; D: TRBD1; DNA: TGTGCCAGCAGTTTATGGGGGACAGGGGACGACACAGATACGCAGTATTTT; CDR3: CASSLWGTGDDTDTQYF
length: 15; J: TRBJ2-1; V: TRBV5-4; size: NA; D: TRBD2; DNA: TGTGCCAGCAGCCCGAGAGCGGGAGGGTCCAATGAGCAGTTCTTC; CDR3: CASSPRAGGSNEQFF
length: 15; J: TRBJ2-1; V: TRBV5-1; size: NA; D: TRBD2; DNA: TGCGCCAGCAGCCCCACTAGCGGACCATACAATGAGCAGTTCTTC; CDR3: CASSPTSGPYNEQFF
length: 17; J: TRBJ1-1; V: TRBV28; size: NA; D: NA; DNA: TGTGCCAGCAGCTTAGTAACTGGGAGGGAGGGTGGCACTGAAGCTTTCTTT; CDR3: CASSLVTGREGGTEAFF
length: 13; J: TRBJ1-4; V: TRBV6-1; size: NA; D: NA; DNA: TGTGCCAGCATGGGGGGGAAACTTGAAAAACTGTTTTTT; CDR3: CASMGGKLEKLFF
length: 14; J: TRBJ2-3; V: TRBV6-1; size: NA; D: NA; DNA: TGTGCCAGCACCACTGGGCCCCCAGCAGATACGCAGTATTTT; CDR3: CASTTGPPADTQYF
length: 14; J: TRBJ2-7; V: TRBV2; size: NA; D: TRBD2; DNA: TGTGCCAGCGGGGGACTAGCGGCCACCGGGGAGCAGTACTTC; CDR3: CASGGLAATGEQYF
length: 18; J: TRBJ2-1; V: TRBV27; size: NA; D: NA; DNA: TGTGCCAGCAGTTGGTCCCCCGGGGGTACTGGTACCTACAATGAGCAGTTCTTC; CDR3: CASSWSPGGTGTYNEQFF
length: 15; J: TRBJ1-2; V: TRBV5-1; size: NA; D: NA; DNA: TGCGCCAGCAGCAAGGCCACAGACGCTTACTATGGCTACACCTTC; CDR3: CASSKATDAYYGYTF
length: 16; J: TRBJ2-3; V: TRBV5-6; size: NA; D: NA; DNA: TGTGCCAGCAGCTTGGCGCCGCGGAGCCGCACAGATACGCAGTATTTT; CDR3: CASSLAPRSRTDTQYF
length: 18; J: TRBJ1-5; V: TRBV19; size: NA; D: NA; DNA: TGTGCCAGTAGTATGGGGATCCGGGCCCCGAAAGGGGATCAGCCCCAGCATTTT; CDR3: CASSMGIRAPKGDQPQHF
length: 11; J: TRBJ1-1; V: TRBV18; size: few; D: NA; DNA: TGTGCCAGCTCACTGGGGCTTGAAGCTTTCTTT; CDR3: CASSLGLEAFF
length: 15; J: TRBJ2-7; V: TRBV27; size: NA; D: NA; DNA: TGTGCCAGCAGCCCAAATGGTGAGAGCTCCTACGAGCAGTACTTC; CDR3: CASSPNGESSYEQYF
length: 16; J: TRBJ2-1; V: TRBV11-2; size: NA; D: NA; DNA: TGTGCCAGCAGCTTAGATATCGGTAGCTCCTACAATGAGCAGTTCTTC; CDR3: CASSLDIGSSYNEQFF
length: 16; J: TRBJ1-2; V: TRBV19; size: once; D: TRBD1; DNA: TGTGCCAGTAGTATAGAGACAGGGGGACGGAACTATGGCTACACCTTC; CDR3: CASSIETGGRNYGYTF
length: 12; J: TRBJ2-3; V: TRBV2; size: NA; D: NA; DNA: TGTGCCAGCAGTGACGCGGCAGATACGCAGTATTTT; CDR3: CASSDAADTQYF
length: 14; J: TRBJ2-7; V: TRBV27; size: once; D: NA; DNA: TGTGCCAGCAGTTTCAGCAACCCGGGGTCTGTGGCGTACTTC; CDR3: CASSFSNPGSVAYF
length: 13; J: TRBJ2-2; V: TRBV19; size: NA; D: NA; DNA: TGTGCCAGTAGTATCCAGGGTAACGGGGAGCTGTTTTTT; CDR3: CASSIQGNGELFF